This entry concerns a single TCR beta chain. V was cut by 6 bases and J by 5 bases, with 13 bases left in between. The germline V gene encodes CDR1 MNHEY and CDR2 SVGAGI. The CDR3 loop spans 13 amino acids. The record originates from a study of CD8+ T cells in alopecia areata. Study in general: Twice a day, 5 to 10 mg of oral tofacitinib was administered to treated patients.

Reverse transcription of extracted RNA yielded cDNA, which provided the sequencing template. Sequencing used immunoSEQ multiplex PCR; TCRdb keeps in-frame clones, though not all of them. The table lists roughly 150,000 clones, under 60% of them singletons. The receptor was derived from a human donor with alopecia areata. The chain recombines TRBV6-5 with TRBJ2-5, with D possibly called TRBD1 or TRBD2 (5 bases each). The material was CD4+ T cells sorted from blood, obtained at week 0. The CDR3 DNA reads TGTGCCAGCAGGGGACGGACCTGGGAGACCCAGTACTTC. Amino acid sequence: CASRGRTWETQYF.